The present entry profiles one T cell receptor beta chain with its context. This specimen belongs to a study of blood T cell repertoires in COVID-19. In the study overall: Whether acute or convalescent, the COVID-19 samples came from the United States, Italy and Spain. Sample material is recorded as cDNA or gDNA derived from T cells, B-cell-depleted T cells, or PBMCs.

As processed by the authors: Cell counts per sample came from amplifying reference gene primers. Clones were sequenced by immunoSEQ multiplex PCR, and TCRdb holds only the in-frame ones, with some missing. Clone size and the V and J calls come from that table; the DNA yielded D and trimming. This table has over 130,000 clones, approximately 83% appearing once. The TCR sequence derives from a man in his 70s with acute or convalescent COVID-19. Sequencing was carried out using peripheral blood.

The CDR3: CSVRVTGEPSQPQHF. CDR3 DNA sequence: TGCAGCGTCAGGGTTACAGGGGAACCTAGTCAGCCCCAGCATTTT. V is TRBV29-1 and J is TRBJ1-5; the match to TRBD1 covers 7 bases. V lost 6 bases to trimming and J lost 6 bases; unmatched junction nucleotides: 14. Germline V gives CDR1 SQVTM, CDR2 ANQGSEA. The CDR3 consists of 15 residues.